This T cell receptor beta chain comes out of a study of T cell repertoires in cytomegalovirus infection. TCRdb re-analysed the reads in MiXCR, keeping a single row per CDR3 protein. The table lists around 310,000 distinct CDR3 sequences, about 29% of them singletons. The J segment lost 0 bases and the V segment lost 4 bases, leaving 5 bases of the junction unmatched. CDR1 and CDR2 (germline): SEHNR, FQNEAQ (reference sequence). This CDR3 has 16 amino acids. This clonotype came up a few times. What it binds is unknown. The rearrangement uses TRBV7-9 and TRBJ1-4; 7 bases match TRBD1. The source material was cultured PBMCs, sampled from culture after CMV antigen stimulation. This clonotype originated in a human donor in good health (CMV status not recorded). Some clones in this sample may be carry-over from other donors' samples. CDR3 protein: CASSSRDSATNEKLFF. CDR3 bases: TGTGCCAGCAGCTCCCGGGACAGCGCAACTAATGAAAAACTGTTTTTT.